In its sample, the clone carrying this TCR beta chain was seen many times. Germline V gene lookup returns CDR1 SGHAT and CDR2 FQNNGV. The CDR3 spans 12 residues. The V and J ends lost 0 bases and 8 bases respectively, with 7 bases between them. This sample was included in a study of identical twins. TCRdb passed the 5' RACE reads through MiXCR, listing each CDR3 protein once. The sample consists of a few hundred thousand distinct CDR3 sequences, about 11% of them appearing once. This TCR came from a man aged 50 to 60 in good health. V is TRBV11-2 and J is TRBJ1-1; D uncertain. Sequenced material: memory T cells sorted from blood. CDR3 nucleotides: TGTGCCAGCAGCTTAGACCTTACGGAAGCTTTCTTT. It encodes CASSLDLTEAFF.